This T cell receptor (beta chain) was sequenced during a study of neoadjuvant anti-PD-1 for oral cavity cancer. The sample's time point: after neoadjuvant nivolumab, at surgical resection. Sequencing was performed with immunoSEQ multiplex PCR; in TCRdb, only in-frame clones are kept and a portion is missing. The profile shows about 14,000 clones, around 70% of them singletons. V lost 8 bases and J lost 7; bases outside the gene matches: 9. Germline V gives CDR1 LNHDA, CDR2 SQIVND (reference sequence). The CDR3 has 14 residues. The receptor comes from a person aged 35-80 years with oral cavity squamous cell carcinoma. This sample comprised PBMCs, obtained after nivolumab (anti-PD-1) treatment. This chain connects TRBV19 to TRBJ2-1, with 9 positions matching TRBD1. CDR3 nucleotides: TGTGCCAGTGGACAGGGGCGTTTGAGGAATGAGCAGTTCTTC. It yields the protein CASGQGRLRNEQFF.